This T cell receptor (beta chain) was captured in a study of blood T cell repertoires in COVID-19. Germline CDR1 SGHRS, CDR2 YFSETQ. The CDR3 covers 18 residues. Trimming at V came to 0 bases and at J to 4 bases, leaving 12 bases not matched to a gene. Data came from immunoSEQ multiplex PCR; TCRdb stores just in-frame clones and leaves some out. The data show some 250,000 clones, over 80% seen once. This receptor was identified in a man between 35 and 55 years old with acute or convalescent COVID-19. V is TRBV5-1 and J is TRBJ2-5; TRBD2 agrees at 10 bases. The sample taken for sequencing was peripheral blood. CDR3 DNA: TGCGCCAGCAGCTTGGCGGGCCTAGCGGGAGAGTTCCGAGAGACCCAGTACTTC. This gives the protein CASSLAGLAGEFRETQYF.